The 19 T cell receptor beta chains given below trace back to one sample, sequenced in a study of control samples from healthy donors and cancer patients. This table comes from immunoSEQ multiplex PCR, and its TCRdb copy is limited to in-frame clones, with some not included. The data hold approximately 52,000 clones, with roughly 90% observed a single time. The sample was blood. Receptor source: a man aged 45 to 65 in good health.

J is TRBJ1-4 and V is TRBV6-1; 9 nucleotides agree with TRBD1. This CDR3 contains 16 residues. With 5 bases clipped from V and 7 bases from J, the junction kept 11 bases outside the gene matches. Germline lookup yields CDR1 MNHNS and CDR2 SASEGT. The CDR3 sequence: CASSKDTGGVAEKLFF. DNA for the CDR3: TGTGCCAGCAGTAAAGATACAGGGGGCGTAGCTGAAAAACTGTTTTTT.

The count of this clone is one. The chain links TRBV28 to TRBJ1-4; TRBD1 is a possible D gene (5 bases). Per the germline V gene, CDR1 is MDHEN and CDR2 is SYDVKM. Trimming cost V 7 bases and J 7 bases, with 13 bases left between them. CDR3 length equals 13 residues. The CDR3 here is CASKGGASEKLFF. The CDR3 nucleotides are TGTGCCAGCAAAGGAGGGGCATCTGAAAAACTGTTTTTT.

The chain employs TRBV7-6 and TRBJ2-2; D is unclear. Germline CDR1 and CDR2: SGHVS and FNYEAQ. CDR3 size: 14 residues. The V and J ends lost 5 bases and 1 base respectively, with 8 bases between them. For the CDR3, the DNA is TGTGCCAGCAGCGGCCAATTGAACACCGGGGAGCTGTTTTTT. It is translated as CASSGQLNTGELFF.

The V and J genes are TRBV7-4 and TRBJ2-3; D is ambiguous. The germline V gene has CDR1 SGHVT and CDR2 SQSDAQ. The CDR3 spans 16 residues. Trimming took off 4 bases at V and 2 bases at J, with 16 bases between the two ends. Here the CDR3 reads CASSSIWTDHTDTQYF. As DNA, the CDR3 is TGTGCCAGCAGCTCGATATGGACGGACCACACAGATACGCAGTATTTT.

The rearrangement uses TRBV7-9 and TRBJ2-2; maybe TRBD2 (6 bases). Germline V gene data show CDR1 as SEHNR and CDR2 as FQNEAQ (reference sequence). The CDR3 length is 14 residues. Trimming took off 4 bases at V and 4 bases at J, with 10 bases between the two ends. The CDR3 DNA reads as TGTGCCAGCAGCTCTGGGGGGAGCACCGGGGAGCTGTTTTTT. Amino acid sequence: CASSSGGSTGELFF.

The chain recombines TRBV30 with TRBJ1-1, with a tentative D call TRBD1 (5 bases). Germline V gives CDR1 GTSNPN, CDR2 SVGIG (reference sequence). This CDR3 comprises 13 residues. V shed 4 bases and J shed 1 base, with 10 bases lying between them. The CDR3 DNA follows: TGTGCCTGGACGGGACTCTCGAACACTGAAGCTTTCTTT. This translates into CAWTGLSNTEAFF.

The chain is built from TRBV29-1 and TRBJ2-3, with 11 bases lining up with TRBD1. The germline V gene encodes CDR1 SQVTM and CDR2 ANQGSEA. CDR3 size: 13 residues. V lost 6 bases and J lost 6; bases outside the gene matches: 5. Here the CDR3 reads CSVGTGGLDTQYF. The CDR3, as DNA: TGCAGCGTCGGGACAGGGGGGTTGGATACGCAGTATTTT.

This clone is a singleton in its sample. DNA for the CDR3: TGTGCCAGCAGACGGACTTTGGCGGGGAGAACAGATACGCAGTATTTT. Amino acid sequence: CASRRTLAGRTDTQYF. The rearrangement joins TRBV7-2 to TRBJ2-3; possibly TRBD2 for D (6 bases). The CDR3 runs to 16 residues. Trimming removed 6 bases at V and 3 bases at J, with 19 bases between. Germline V gene data show CDR1 as SGHTA and CDR2 as FQGNSA.

The rearrangement joins TRBV28 to TRBJ2-2; D gene unclear. The CDR3 is 14 residues long. Trimming left V 8 bases short and J 0 bases short, with 10 bases between. Looked up from germline, CDR1 is MDHEN and CDR2 is SYDVKM. CDR3 amino acids: CASGIAANTGELFF. CDR3 nucleotide sequence: TGTGCCAGCGGGATCGCCGCGAACACCGGGGAGCTGTTTTTT.

This clone was recorded once. This chain links TRBV7-2 with TRBJ2-7; D gene uncertain. Germline values: CDR1 SGHTA, CDR2 FQGNSA. The CDR3 runs to 11 residues. Deletions cut 5 bases from V and 3 bases from J, with 5 bases between. The CDR3 DNA sequence: TGTGCCAGCAGCCTCCGCTACGAGCAGTACTTC. It specifies CASSLRYEQYF.

This sequence joins TRBV11-2 and TRBJ2-2, with TRBD2 identical over 7 bases. V lost 4 bases, J lost 0 bases, and 2 bases stayed unmatched. Germline V gene data show CDR1 as SGHAT and CDR2 as FQNNGV. The CDR3 is 15 residues long. Here the CDR3 reads CASSSGLANTGELFF. CDR3 coding DNA: TGTGCCAGCAGCTCCGGACTAGCGAACACCGGGGAGCTGTTTTTT.

This rearrangement joins TRBV6-2 or TRBV6-3 to TRBJ2-1; the D gene could be TRBD1 or TRBD2 (7 bases each). Germline V gene lookup returns CDR1 MNHEY and CDR2 SVGEGT. This CDR3 comprises 15 residues. With 3 bases removed from V and 6 bases from J, the gap between germline ends came to 15 bases. CDR3 DNA sequence: TGTGCCAGCAGTTATTGGGCAGGGGGGGTCAATGAGCAGTTCTTC. Protein product: CASSYWAGGVNEQFF.

The rearrangement joins TRBV19 to TRBJ1-4; tentatively, D is TRBD1 (6 bases). Trimming left V 7 bases short and J 5 bases short, with 14 bases between. The CDR3 has 14 amino acids. The germline V gene has CDR1 LNHDA and CDR2 SQIVND (reference sequence). CDR3 loop: CASKPGQQNEKLFF. The CDR3 DNA reads as TGTGCCAGTAAACCGGGACAACAAAATGAAAAACTGTTTTTT.

The J gene is TRBJ2-7, the V gene TRBV3-1 (or the pseudogene TRBV3-2); D is perhaps TRBD2 (5 bases). Looked up from germline, CDR1 is LGHDT and CDR2 is YNNKEL (reference sequence). The CDR3 loop spans 15 amino acids. With 2 bases removed from V and 2 bases from J, the gap between germline ends came to 13 bases. CDR3 bases: TGTGCCAGCAGCCAATTTGTTCGGGGAACCTACGAGCAGTACTTC. It yields the protein CASSQFVRGTYEQYF.

V usage is TRBV20-1 and J usage is TRBJ2-7; possible D gene TRBD2, 6 bases. Germline V CDR1 and CDR2: DFQATT, SNEGSKA (reference sequence). This CDR3 region has 13 residues. V lost 3 bases to trimming and J lost 2 bases, with 11 bases between them. The CDR3 DNA is TGCAGTGCTAGTGAACGGGAGCCCTACGAGCAGTACTTC. This gives the protein CSASEREPYEQYF.

The V gene is TRBV4-1, the J gene TRBJ2-3; D is ambiguous. Germline-derived CDR1 and CDR2 are MGHRA and YSYEKL. Trimming took 0 bases from V and 5 from J, leaving 9 bases between them. This CDR3 spans 14 amino acids. DNA of the CDR3: TGCGCCAGCAGCCAAGACCGTGGGGAAGATACGCAGTATTTT. This translates into CASSQDRGEDTQYF.

The genes are TRBV20-1 and TRBJ2-1; TRBD2 aligns across 7 bases. CDR1 is DFQATT and CDR2 is SNEGSKA in the germline V gene (reference sequence). The junction had 2 bases not matched to a gene; V was cut back by 3 bases and J by 0 bases. The CDR3 is made up of 14 amino acids. CDR3 DNA sequence: TGCAGTGCTAGTGGCGGGGGCTCCTACAATGAGCAGTTCTTC. It codes for CSASGGGSYNEQFF.

The chain has TRBV5-3 and TRBJ1-1; unclear D gene. TRBV5-3 is filed as an ORF, its function uncertain. With 3 bases removed from V and 6 bases from J, the gap between germline ends came to 9 bases. The CDR3 covers 12 residues. CDR3: CARSCLMAEAFF. CDR3 DNA: TGTGCCAGAAGCTGCCTGATGGCTGAAGCTTTCTTT.

The chain employs TRBV18 and TRBJ2-5; D not certain. V lost 1 base and J 6 bases, leaving 6 bases between the germline ends. The CDR3 totals 12 residues. Germline V gives CDR1 KGHSH, CDR2 LQKENI. The CDR3 is CASSPQEKTQYF. CDR3 bases: TGTGCCAGCTCACCACAGGAAAAGACCCAGTACTTC.